The rows below give T cell receptor beta chains drawn from one sample of a study of shared clonotypes between healthy human individuals. Produced via immunoSEQ multiplex PCR; TCRdb's table is partial and in-frame only. The sample contains 1.5 million to 2.5 million clones, over 85% of which appear only once. Source material: naive CD8+ T cells sorted from blood. The receptors were sampled from a man younger than 35 in good health. The CDR3 runs from the conserved cysteine through the conserved F or W. The D gene is left open where the match is weak. The size entry is marked missing in some rows and otherwise reads once, few, many or a size class.

CDR3 length	clone size	V gene	J gene	D gene	CDR3 protein	CDR3 DNA
14	NA	TRBV27	TRBJ2-1	NA	CASSITRVPGEQFF	TGTGCCAGCAGTATAACGAGGGTGCCGGGTGAGCAGTTCTTC
16	NA	TRBV7-2	TRBJ2-5	NA	CASSLRVGRRSETQYF	TGTGCCAGCAGCTTACGTGTGGGGAGAAGATCGGAGACCCAGTACTTC
13	NA	TRBV5-6	TRBJ2-1	NA	CASSSNNYNEQFF	TGTGCCAGCAGCTCAAACAATTACAATGAGCAGTTCTTC
15	NA	TRBV4-2	TRBJ1-2	TRBD1	CASSQDSWDRGIYTF	TGTGCCAGCAGCCAAGATAGCTGGGACAGGGGGATCTACACCTTC
17	NA	TRBV7-6	TRBJ1-5	NA	CASSLDHPGTLNQPQHF	TGTGCCAGCAGCTTAGATCATCCCGGGACACTTAATCAGCCCCAGCATTTT
15	NA	TRBV10-2	TRBJ2-5	TRBD2	CASTGLAGSFETQYF	TGCGCCAGCACAGGACTAGCGGGATCGTTCGAGACCCAGTACTTC
13	once	TRBV5-4	TRBJ1-4	NA	CASSFSGGEKLFF	TGTGCCAGCAGCTTCTCTGGAGGAGAAAAACTGTTTTTT
16	NA	TRBV6-6	TRBJ2-7	TRBD1	CASNSQGQGEFYEQYF	TGTGCCAGCAATTCCCAGGGACAGGGAGAATTCTACGAGCAGTACTTC
14	NA	TRBV18	TRBJ2-2	NA	CASSPPKTFGELFF	TGTGCCAGCTCACCACCCAAGACATTCGGGGAGCTGTTTTTT
14	NA	TRBV6-1	TRBJ1-3	NA	CASLGQASGNTIYF	TGTGCCAGCCTCGGGCAGGCTTCTGGAAACACCATATATTTT
13	NA	TRBV30	TRBJ1-1	NA	CASTLGRVTEAFF	TGTGCGTCGACTCTGGGACGGGTTACTGAAGCTTTCTTT
14	few	TRBV30	TRBJ1-3	NA	CAWSVRGGVDTIYF	TGTGCCTGGAGTGTACGAGGGGGGGTAGACACCATATATTTT
14	NA	TRBV19	TRBJ1-5	NA	CASTPEQSNQPQHF	TGTGCCAGTACCCCGGAACAGAGCAATCAGCCCCAGCATTTT
12	NA	TRBV7-9	TRBJ2-7	NA	CASSLSEREQYF	TGTGCCAGCAGCTTATCAGAGAGAGAGCAGTACTTC
13	NA	TRBV11-2	TRBJ2-7	NA	CASSLGGLYEQYF	TGTGCCAGCAGCTTGGGGGGTCTCTACGAGCAGTACTTC
15	once	TRBV30	TRBJ2-3	NA	CAWSQQPGAADTQYF	TGTGCCTGGAGTCAGCAGCCGGGGGCGGCAGATACGCAGTATTTT
16	NA	TRBV4-1	TRBJ1-1	TRBD1	CASSQFGTGGRTEAFF	TGCGCCAGCAGCCAATTCGGGACAGGGGGCCGAACTGAAGCTTTCTTT
13	NA	TRBV28	TRBJ2-3	TRBD1	CASARTGADTQYF	TGTGCCAGCGCTCGGACAGGGGCAGATACGCAGTATTTT
15	NA	TRBV11-2	TRBJ2-7	TRBD2	CASSLGLAGGSEQYF	TGTGCCAGCAGCTTAGGACTAGCGGGAGGGAGTGAGCAGTACTTC
17	NA	TRBV19	TRBJ2-3	NA	CASSISPGGRPTDTQYF	TGTGCCAGTAGTATTTCCCCGGGCGGACGCCCCACAGATACGCAGTATTTT
14	NA	TRBV6-6	TRBJ1-1	TRBD1	CASSYPTGTTEAFF	TGTGCCAGCAGTTACCCGACAGGGACCACTGAAGCTTTCTTT
14	once	TRBV5-1	TRBJ1-1	NA	CASSFRQPNTEAFF	TGCGCCAGCAGCTTTAGACAGCCGAACACTGAAGCTTTCTTT
17	NA	TRBV9	TRBJ2-6	TRBD1	CASSPWTGGYGANVLTF	TGTGCCAGCAGCCCGTGGACAGGGGGCTATGGGGCCAACGTCCTGACTTTC
14	NA	TRBV5-8	TRBJ2-1	TRBD1	CASSGDRADNEQFF	TGTGCCAGCAGCGGGGACAGGGCGGACAATGAGCAGTTCTTC
16	NA	TRBV4-1	TRBJ2-2	NA	CASSQDGGLDTGELFF	TGCGCCAGCAGCCAAGATGGGGGGCTGGACACCGGGGAGCTGTTTTTT
16	NA	TRBV7-9	TRBJ2-7	NA	CASSLNPRAVTYEQYF	TGTGCCAGCAGCTTAAATCCCCGGGCGGTAACCTACGAGCAGTACTTC
17	NA	TRBV15	TRBJ1-1	NA	CATSRGLPFNRDTEAFF	TGTGCCACCAGCAGGGGTTTGCCTTTTAACAGGGACACTGAAGCTTTCTTT
13	NA	TRBV6-5	TRBJ2-7	NA	CASSYLNGAEQYF	TGTGCCAGCAGTTATTTGAACGGGGCTGAGCAGTACTTC
15	NA	TRBV27	TRBJ2-1	NA	CASSLSGRPYNEQFF	TGTGCCAGCAGTTTATCCGGGAGACCCTACAATGAGCAGTTCTTC
15	NA	TRBV7-9	TRBJ1-1	NA	CASSHKDKLNTEAFF	TGTGCCAGCAGCCACAAGGACAAGTTGAACACTGAAGCTTTCTTT
13	NA	TRBV18	TRBJ2-7	NA	CASSPDGSYEQYF	TGTGCCAGCTCACCCGACGGCTCCTACGAGCAGTACTTC
12	NA	TRBV5-5	TRBJ1-5	NA	CASSAGDQPQHF	TGTGCCAGCAGCGCAGGGGATCAGCCCCAGCATTTT
12	NA	TRBV6-5	TRBJ2-7	TRBD1	CASSYGQAEQYF	TGTGCCAGCAGTTACGGACAGGCCGAGCAGTACTTC
15	NA	TRBV27	TRBJ2-2	NA	CASSFLTERGGELFF	TGTGCCAGCAGTTTTTTGACTGAACGGGGCGGGGAGCTGTTTTTT
14	NA	TRBV30	TRBJ1-2	NA	CAWSSGTADNGYTF	TGTGCCTGGAGTTCCGGGACGGCCGACAATGGCTACACCTTC
16	NA	TRBV6-6	TRBJ1-4	NA	CASSAGTDATNEKLFF	TGTGCCAGCAGTGCCGGGACCGATGCAACTAATGAAAAACTGTTTTTT
16	NA	TRBV28	TRBJ1-5	TRBD1	CASSRRDRGARQPQHF	TGTGCCAGCAGTCGCCGGGACAGGGGGGCTCGTCAGCCCCAGCATTTT
11	NA	TRBV10-3	TRBJ2-5	NA	CAISEGETQYF	TGTGCCATCAGTGAAGGAGAGACCCAGTACTTC
12	NA	TRBV19	TRBJ2-7	NA	CASSPNSYEQYF	TGTGCCAGTAGCCCCAACAGCTACGAGCAGTACTTC
15	NA	TRBV6-5	TRBJ1-1	NA	CASSYSAEAAHEAFF	TGTGCCAGCAGTTACTCAGCTGAGGCAGCTCATGAAGCTTTCTTT
14	NA	TRBV2	TRBJ2-7	TRBD2	CASSEVAGGYEQYF	TGTGCCAGCAGTGAGGTAGCGGGAGGTTACGAGCAGTACTTC
16	NA	TRBV2	TRBJ2-7	NA	CASRLSFEGGFYEQYF	TGTGCCAGCAGACTCTCTTTCGAGGGAGGATTCTACGAGCAGTACTTC
13	NA	TRBV27	TRBJ1-1	TRBD1	CASSYQGATEAFF	TGTGCCAGCAGTTACCAGGGGGCGACTGAAGCTTTCTTT
15	NA	TRBV27	TRBJ2-1	NA	CASSLLGTSYNEQFF	TGTGCCAGCAGTTTACTAGGGACCTCCTACAATGAGCAGTTCTTC
15	NA	TRBV27	TRBJ1-1	NA	CASWAGGGGATEAFF	TGTGCCAGTTGGGCTGGGGGAGGAGGGGCCACTGAAGCTTTCTTT
13	NA	TRBV5-1	TRBJ2-7	NA	CASSLGQLYEQYF	TGCGCCAGCAGCTTGGGTCAGCTCTACGAGCAGTACTTC
11	NA	TRBV5-6	TRBJ2-1	TRBD2	CASSAGGREFF	TGTGCCAGCAGCGCGGGGGGTCGCGAGTTCTTC
13	NA	TRBV11-2	TRBJ1-2	NA	CASSLNGNYGYTF	TGTGCCAGCAGCTTAAATGGGAACTATGGCTACACCTTC
13	NA	TRBV5-6	TRBJ2-2	NA	CASEVGSTGELFF	TGTGCCAGCGAGGTAGGGTCAACCGGGGAGCTGTTTTTT
13	NA	TRBV27	TRBJ2-2	NA	CASSHTNTGELFF	TGTGCCAGCAGTCATACGAACACCGGGGAGCTGTTTTTT
13	NA	TRBV7-3	TRBJ2-3	NA	CASSLTDTDTQYF	TGTGCCAGCAGCCTGACCGACACAGATACGCAGTATTTT
15	NA	TRBV7-9	TRBJ2-7	TRBD1	CASSPQQGDSYEQYF	TGTGCCAGCAGCCCCCAACAGGGGGATTCCTACGAGCAGTACTTC
16	NA	TRBV7-9	TRBJ1-6	NA	CASSLTGPAYNSPLHF	TGTGCCAGCAGCTTGACAGGCCCTGCCTATAATTCACCCCTCCACTTT
13	NA	TRBV19	TRBJ1-1	TRBD1	CASSRTGHTEAFF	TGTGCCAGCTCCAGGACAGGGCACACTGAAGCTTTCTTT
14	NA	TRBV6-5	TRBJ1-2	NA	CASRGFPPLYGYTF	TGTGCCAGCAGAGGCTTTCCGCCGCTCTATGGCTACACCTTC
14	NA	TRBV7-9	TRBJ2-7	NA	CASSPPILPYEQYF	TGTGCCAGCAGCCCACCGATCCTACCCTACGAGCAGTACTTC
13	NA	TRBV5-6	TRBJ2-1	NA	CASSLGAHNEQFF	TGTGCCAGCAGCTTGGGGGCCCACAATGAGCAGTTCTTC
16	NA	TRBV5-6	TRBJ2-1	TRBD2	CASRGPGIAGGDEQFF	TGTGCCAGCAGGGGGCCTGGGATAGCGGGAGGTGATGAGCAGTTCTTC
17	NA	TRBV7-9	TRBJ2-1	TRBD2	CASSPGTSGSLYNEQFF	TGTGCCAGCAGCCCCGGGACTAGCGGGAGTTTATACAATGAGCAGTTCTTC
15	NA	TRBV4-1	TRBJ2-7	NA	CASSQEPRNVYEQYF	TGCGCCAGCAGCCAAGAACCCAGGAACGTATACGAGCAGTACTTC